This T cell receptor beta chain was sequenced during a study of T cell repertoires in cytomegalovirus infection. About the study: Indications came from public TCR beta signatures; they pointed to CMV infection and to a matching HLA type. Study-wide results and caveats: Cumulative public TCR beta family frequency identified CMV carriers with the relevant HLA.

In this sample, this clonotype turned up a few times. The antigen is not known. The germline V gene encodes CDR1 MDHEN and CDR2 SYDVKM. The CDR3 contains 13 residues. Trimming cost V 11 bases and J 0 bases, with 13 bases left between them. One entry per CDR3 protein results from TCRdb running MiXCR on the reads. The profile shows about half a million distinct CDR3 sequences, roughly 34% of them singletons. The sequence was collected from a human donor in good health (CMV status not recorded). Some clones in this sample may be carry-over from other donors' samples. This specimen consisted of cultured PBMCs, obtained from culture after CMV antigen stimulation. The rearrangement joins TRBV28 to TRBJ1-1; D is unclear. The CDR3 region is CAGLGRMNTEAFF. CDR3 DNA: TGTGCCGGGCTAGGACGGATGAACACTGAAGCTTTCTTT.